In this sample, the clone carrying this T cell receptor beta chain turned up many times. Its antigen is unknown. These data are taken from a study of CD8 T cells in ankylosing spondylitis. The study, taken as a whole, reports: Several highly homologous variants made up a TCR beta motif, and this motif appeared characteristic of ankylosing spondylitis blood.

Each CDR3 protein is one row after TCRdb ran MiXCR on the 5' RACE reads. Of hundreds of thousands of distinct CDR3 sequences listed, under 20% are singletons. Germline CDR1 is SGHRS and CDR2 is YFSETQ. V lost 3 bases and J lost 4, with 7 bases in between. The CDR3 is 12 residues long. Input material: blood, either unsorted or a sorted T cell fraction (not recorded which). The V call is TRBV5-1, the J call TRBJ2-5, with D hard to call. This TCR was sampled from a male donor with ankylosing spondylitis. The CDR3 sequence is CASSSERETQYF. CDR3 bases: TGCGCCAGCAGCTCAGAAAGAGAGACCCAGTACTTC.